A selection of T cell receptor beta chains follows, all from one sample in a study of siplizumab effects on memory and regulatory T cells. Sequencing used immunoSEQ multiplex PCR; TCRdb keeps in-frame clones, though not all of them. The table records about 75,000 clones, roughly 93% of them present only once. Sequencing used CD8+ T cells sorted from blood. Receptor source: a human donor in good health. CDR3s include the opening cysteine and the closing phenylalanine or tryptophan. Part of the rows lack a size; the others show once, few, many or a class for expanded clones.

.	TRBV27	.	CASSLSGALVPVQGAGRGAYEQYF
TRBJ2-7	TRBV9	once	CASSRRTGDEQYF
TRBJ2-7	TRBV27	.	CASSLTDTYEQYF
TRBJ2-1	TRBV25-1	.	CASSEPGLTGDEQFF
TRBJ2-1	TRBV7-9	.	CASSLDVGGAHNEQFF
TRBJ2-7	TRBV6-5	.	CASSYGGEQYF
TRBJ2-7	TRBV28	.	CASRPGSYEQYF
TRBJ2-7	TRBV27	few	CASSTGQIYEQYF
TRBJ2-1	TRBV4-1	.	CASSQVTGREQFF
TRBJ1-2	TRBV2	.	CASSETADGYTF
TRBJ2-7	TRBV5-6	.	CASSLVVAIYEQYF
.	TRBV28	.	CASSSYREVYEQYF
TRBJ2-7	TRBV15	.	CATSREGASSYEQYF
TRBJ2-7	TRBV27	.	CASSLTSGVSYEQYF
TRBJ2-7	TRBV11-2	.	CASSLGAGRYEQYF
TRBJ2-1	TRBV9	.	CASSEGGWDEQFF
TRBJ1-4	TRBV12-5	.	CASGLVQWGKEKLFF
TRBJ1-5	TRBV2	.	CASRWGEDGNQPQHF
TRBJ2-7	TRBV19	once	CASSPRETRLYEQYF
TRBJ2-7	TRBV27	.	CASSLHGGFGDEQYF
TRBJ1-1	TRBV9	.	CASSLSPGTGTEAFF
TRBJ2-1	TRBV6-5	.	CASPAGAGNEQFF
TRBJ1-1	TRBV7-2	.	CASSAGQLTEAFF
TRBJ2-1	TRBV29-1	.	CSVVGGAAYNEQFF
TRBJ2-3	TRBV27	.	CASSPSGAADTQYF
TRBJ2-7	TRBV7-9	.	CASSPRAGGSYEQYF
TRBJ2-2	TRBV11-2	.	CASTLADTGELFF
TRBJ2-1	TRBV15	.	CATSSGHRADNEQFF
TRBJ1-2	TRBV27	.	CASSLGMTAGGKGYTF
TRBJ2-1	TRBV28	.	CASSLEGGNEQFF
TRBJ2-3	TRBV19	.	CASSMGPDPDTQYF
TRBJ1-2	TRBV6-1	.	CASSESGFYGYTF
TRBJ1-2	TRBV19	.	CASSIGLIRGYTF
TRBJ1-4	TRBV28	.	CASRTPGQTIEKLFF
TRBJ2-3	TRBV5-4	.	CASSLAPSGGPTTDTQYF
TRBJ1-1	TRBV7-9	.	CASSLAGQGAFF
TRBJ1-6	TRBV2	.	CASSPTGGAPSPLHF
TRBJ2-3	TRBV13	once	CASSSSGTSGVDTQYF
TRBJ2-7	TRBV6-1	.	CASRPVAGDYEQYF
TRBJ1-2	TRBV13	.	CASGGWEYGYTF
TRBJ1-3	TRBV28	.	CASSSISGAGGNTIYF
TRBJ2-3	TRBV9	.	CASSVEGLDTDTQYF
TRBJ1-1	TRBV28	.	CASRRGPYTEAFF
TRBJ1-5	TRBV15	.	CATSRDQGGGQPQHF
TRBJ2-1	TRBV27	.	CASSFPGPGNEQFF
TRBJ2-1	TRBV6-5	.	CASSYSGDEQFF
.	TRBV10-3	.	CAISESVEGPHEQYF
TRBJ2-3	TRBV7-2	once	CASSPPGGGFDTQYF
TRBJ2-2	TRBV5-1	.	CASSSAINTGELFF
TRBJ2-7	TRBV5-1	.	CASSQTGTNEQYF
TRBJ2-7	TRBV7-8	.	CASSSSQRTSGEGQYF
TRBJ2-5	TRBV27	.	CATGIWSQETQYF
TRBJ2-7	TRBV7-3	once	CASSLKGGSSYEQYF
TRBJ2-7	TRBV19	.	CASSISGDSSYEQYF
TRBJ1-2	TRBV9	.	CASSVGVGGTPNYGYTF
TRBJ1-1	TRBV7-9	.	CASSFNPNRGDTEAFF
TRBJ1-3	TRBV4-1	.	CASSQGQGSGNTIYF